Described below is a single T cell receptor (beta chain) sequence and its context. The antigen is not known. Investigators separated out CD4+ T cells once around nine days of culture had passed. The cohort was immunized with two doses of either the BNT162b2 or mRNA-1273 vaccine. Absence of prior SARS-CoV-2 infection characterized the vaccine recipients, who showed negative nucleocapsid antibodies. Half-medium changes using IL-2 medium occurred on days 3 and 7. Generated by immunoSEQ multiplex PCR, the TCRdb table keeps only in-frame clones and is missing some. The profile shows 40,000 to 50,000 clones, around 70% of them singletons. Between the trimmed V and J ends, which lost 1 base and 4 bases, there was a span of 10 bases. There are 14 residues in the CDR3. Germline V gives CDR1 SGHVS, CDR2 FQNEAQ. The data were taken from a study of vaccination effects on CD4 cells after COVID-19. The wider study: Post-vaccine specimens arrived a median 72 days past the second dose. Broader study findings: There was marked clonal contraction among infection- and vaccine-induced clones late after vaccination.

This TCR was recovered from a human donor who received a COVID-19 vaccine. This sequence joins TRBV7-8 and TRBJ1-2; D gene unclear. The source material was CD4+ T cells from PBMCs cultured without peptide, sampled after COVID-19 vaccination. The CDR3 nucleotides read TGTGCCAGCAGCTTAGGGGAATTGGGCTATGGCTACACCTTC. This codes for CASSLGELGYGYTF.